This note documents a single T cell receptor beta chain sequence. With a much larger clone just one base away, this may be a read error. With a constant-region primer, TCR beta cDNA was made from around 530 ng of total RNA. Each TCR beta library was derived from three nested multiplex PCR rounds that employed slightly modified ARM-PCR. The two initial PCR rounds, roughly 9 cycles each, used TRBV1-TRBV30 forward and C-beta reverse primers. TCRdb used MiXCR to reprocess the multiplex PCR reads, holding one entry per CDR3 protein. The sample consists of around 210,000 distinct CDR3 sequences, less than 75% of them appearing once. The length of the CDR3 is 15 residues. Germline CDR1 reads SGHRS; CDR2 reads YFSETQ. Unsorted whole blood yielded blood RNA, and germline DNA was extracted as well. This entry belongs to a study of tumor-infiltrating lymphocytes in primary liver carcinoma.

The chain carries TRBV5-1 and TRBJ2-7, with 7 bases matching TRBD1. The receptor was isolated from a woman aged 55-75 years with primary liver carcinoma and hepatitis B virus infection. Source material: peripheral blood. CDR3 region: CASSFLDDRVGEQHF. CDR3 sequence (DNA): TGCGCCAGCAGCTTCCTGGACGACAGGGTTGGCGAGCAGCACTTC.